This is a list of T cell receptor beta chains from one sample in a study of T cell responses to AZD1222 COVID-19 vaccine. Some clones are missing from TCRdb's copy, which holds only in-frame ones; the method was immunoSEQ multiplex PCR. The sample lists some 130,000 clones, roughly nine tenths occurring once. The sample consisted of peripheral blood, taken on day 0 of AZD1222 vaccination. The receptors here all came from an adult in good health. CDR3s include the opening cysteine and the closing phenylalanine or tryptophan. A D gene is named only where the DNA matches it firmly. The size of a clone is reported for some rows only, either as once, few or many, or as a class for expanded clones.

j_call v_call d_call clone_size cdr3_aa cdr3_nt
TRBJ2-5 TRBV7-2 . . CASSVQGGGETQYF TGTGCCAGCAGCGTCCAGGGGGGTGGGGAGACCCAGTACTTC
TRBJ2-1 TRBV4-2 . . CASSHPLNGENKDEQFF TGTGCCAGCAGCCACCCCCTAAATGGGGAAAACAAAGATGAGCAGTTCTTC
TRBJ1-2 TRBV11-2 . . CASSPGTLVPNYGYTF TGTGCCAGCAGCCCTGGGACGTTGGTACCTAACTATGGCTACACCTTC
TRBJ1-5 TRBV19 . . CASSIEGFYSNQPQHF TGTGCCAGTAGTATAGAGGGGTTTTATAGCAATCAGCCCCAGCATTTT
TRBJ2-7 TRBV19 . . CASSIAGIAHEQYF TGTGCCAGTAGTATAGCAGGAATAGCCCACGAGCAGTACTTC
TRBJ2-1 TRBV9 . . CASSPVGGSYNEQFF TGTGCCAGCAGCCCAGTTGGCGGCTCCTACAATGAGCAGTTCTTC
TRBJ2-3 TRBV11-2 TRBD2 . CASSPRLGSGNGDTQYF TGTGCCAGCAGCCCGCGTCTAGGTAGCGGGAATGGAGATACGCAGTATTTT
TRBJ2-7 TRBV5-1 . . CASSLGGGQTYEQYF TGCGCCAGCAGCTTGGGGGGCGGACAGACCTACGAGCAGTACTTC
TRBJ1-2 TRBV5-1 . once CASSSLTGRGYGYTF TGCGCCAGCAGCTCCCTGACGGGAAGGGGCTATGGCTACACCTTC
TRBJ2-1 TRBV4-1 . . CASIPSGLYNEQFF TGCGCCAGCATTCCCAGTGGGCTCTACAATGAGCAGTTCTTC
TRBJ2-2 TRBV29-1 TRBD2 . CSVTTLAGYTGELFF TGCAGCGTGACCACCCTAGCGGGGTACACCGGGGAGCTGTTTTTT